This TCR beta chain stems from a study of T cells in Graves' hyperthyroidism and ophthalmopathy. This CDR3 spans 14 amino acids. Germline trimming cut 5 bases from V and 8 bases from J; bases unmatched to any gene: 7. Germline CDR1 MNHEY, CDR2 SVGEGT. Amplification of TCR beta CDR3 regions was performed using RNA transcripts as template. When the TCR CDR3 underwent first-round RT-PCR, the HTBI primer set was used. One entry per CDR3 protein results from TCRdb running MiXCR on the multiplex PCR reads. This table holds 650,000 to 750,000 distinct CDR3 sequences, approximately 14% found once. Newly diagnosed hyperthyroidism, duration under 2 months, in patients aged 18 to 65. This clonotype was seen many times.

This chain links TRBV6-2 or TRBV6-3 with TRBJ2-1; TRBD1 matches at 9 bases. The sequenced sample consisted of blood. The TCR originated in a woman aged 18-35 years with Graves' hyperthyroidism. CDR3 residues: CASSGTGLKDEQFF. CDR3 DNA sequence: TGTGCCAGCAGTGGGACAGGGCTCAAGGATGAGCAGTTCTTC.